This paragraph reports one T cell receptor beta chain. Per the study methods: By means of reference gene primer amplification, nucleated cell counts were estimated. Assay used: immunoSEQ multiplex PCR; TCRdb lists only in-frame clones, some missing. The V and J calls and clone size are taken from that table; D and trimming were inferred from the DNA. The data hold 100,000 to 150,000 clones, with around nine tenths observed a single time. These data are taken from a study of blood T cell repertoires in COVID-19. On the study more broadly: Spain, Italy and the United States supplied samples that represented acute and convalescent COVID-19. PBMCs, B-cell-depleted T cells, or T cells provided the cDNA or gDNA that made up the material.

The CDR3 spans 12 residues. The ends were cut back, 9 bases at V and 3 bases at J, with 11 bases in the middle. Germline CDR1 MNHEY, CDR2 SMNVEV (reference sequence). The material sequenced was peripheral blood. The clonotype was recovered from a man aged 50 or older with active or convalescent COVID-19. This sequence joins TRBV27 and TRBJ1-1; D unclear. In DNA, the CDR3 is TGTGCCAGATCCCGGGTTGACACTGAAGCTTTCTTT. Amino acid sequence: CARSRVDTEAFF.